Many counts were recorded for the clone carrying this T cell receptor (beta chain). Its antigen is still unknown. The sample belongs to a study of prognosis after radiotherapy for stage I lung cancer. In the study overall: The biologically effective dose of the SBRT radiotherapy was at least 100 Gy, given over 3 to 5 fractions. There were no patients who received concurrent therapy with stereotactic body radiotherapy.

Genomic DNA yielded TCR beta CDR3, amplified by two-round multiplex PCR. Primers targeting each individual TRBV and TRBJ gene were applied in first-round PCR. TCRdb processed the multiplex PCR reads anew with MiXCR; each CDR3 protein has one entry. The repertoire has around 15,000 distinct CDR3 sequences, about 44% of them found once; the top ten carry around two fifths. The ends were cut back, 2 bases at V and 0 bases at J, with 11 bases in the middle. The CDR3 spans 16 residues. With two time points in the design, 5.5 to 7.5 milliliters of peripheral blood were drawn at each one. Study-level points and caveats: In patients who developed distant metastases, Shannon entropy measured after stereotactic body radiation therapy was lower, and baseline Shannon entropy was not associated with metastases.

The clonotype was recovered from a donor aged 50 or older with non-small cell lung cancer. The chain links TRBV12-3 or TRBV12-4 to TRBJ2-1; D unresolved. The specimen comprised PBMCs, sampled before or after stereotactic body radiation therapy (not recorded which). CDR3: CASSLSEPISYNEQFF. CDR3 DNA: TGTGCCAGCAGTTTATCGGAGCCAATCTCCTACAATGAGCAGTTCTTC.